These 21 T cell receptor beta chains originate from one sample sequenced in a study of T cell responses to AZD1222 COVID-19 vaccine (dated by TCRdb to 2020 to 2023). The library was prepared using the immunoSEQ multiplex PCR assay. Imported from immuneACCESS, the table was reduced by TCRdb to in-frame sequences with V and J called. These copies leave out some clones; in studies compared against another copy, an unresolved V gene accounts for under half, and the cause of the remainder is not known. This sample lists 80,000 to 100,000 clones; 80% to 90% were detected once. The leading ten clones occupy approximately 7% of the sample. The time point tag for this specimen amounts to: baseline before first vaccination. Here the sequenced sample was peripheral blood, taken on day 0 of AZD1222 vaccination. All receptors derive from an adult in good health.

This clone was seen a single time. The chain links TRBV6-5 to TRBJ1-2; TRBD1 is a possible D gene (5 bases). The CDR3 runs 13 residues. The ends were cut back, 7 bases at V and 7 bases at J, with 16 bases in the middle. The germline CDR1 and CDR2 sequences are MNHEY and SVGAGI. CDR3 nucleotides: TGTGCCAGCAAAGGACACCACGGGGGTGGCTACACCTTC. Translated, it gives CASKGHHGGGYTF.

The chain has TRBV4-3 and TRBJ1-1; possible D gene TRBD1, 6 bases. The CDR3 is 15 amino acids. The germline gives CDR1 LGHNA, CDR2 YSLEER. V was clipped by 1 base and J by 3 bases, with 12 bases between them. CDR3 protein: CASSQAGAVYTEAFF. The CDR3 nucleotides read TGCGCCAGCAGCCAAGCAGGGGCGGTTTACACTGAAGCTTTCTTT.

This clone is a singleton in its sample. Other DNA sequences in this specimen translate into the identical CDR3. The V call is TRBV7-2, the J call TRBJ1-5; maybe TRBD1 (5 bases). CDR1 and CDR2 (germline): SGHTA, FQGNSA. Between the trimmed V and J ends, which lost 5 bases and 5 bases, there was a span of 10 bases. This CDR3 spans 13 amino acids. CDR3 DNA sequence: TGTGCCAGCAGCCTTCGGGGGGATCAGCCCCAGCATTTT. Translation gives CASSLRGDQPQHF. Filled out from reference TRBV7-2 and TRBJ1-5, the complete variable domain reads GAGVSQSPSNKVTEKGKDVELRCDPISGHTALYWYRQSLGQGLEFLIYFQGNSAPDKSGLPSDRFSAERTGGSVSTLTIQRTQQEDSAVYLCASSLRGDQPQHFGDGTRLSIL.

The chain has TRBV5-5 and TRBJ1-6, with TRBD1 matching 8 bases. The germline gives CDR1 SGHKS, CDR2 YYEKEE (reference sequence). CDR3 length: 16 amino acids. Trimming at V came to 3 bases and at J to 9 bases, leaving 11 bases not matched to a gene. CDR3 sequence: CASSWGWTGYVSPLHF. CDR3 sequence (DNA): TGTGCCAGCAGCTGGGGGTGGACAGGGTACGTTTCACCCCTCCACTTT.

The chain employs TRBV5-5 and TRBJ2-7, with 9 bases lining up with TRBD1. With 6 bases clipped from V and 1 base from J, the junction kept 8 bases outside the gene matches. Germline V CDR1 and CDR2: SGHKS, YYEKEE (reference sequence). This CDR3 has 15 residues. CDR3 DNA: TGTGCCAGCACTTGGGTACAGGGGGCATCCTACGAGCAGTACTTC. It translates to CASTWVQGASYEQYF.

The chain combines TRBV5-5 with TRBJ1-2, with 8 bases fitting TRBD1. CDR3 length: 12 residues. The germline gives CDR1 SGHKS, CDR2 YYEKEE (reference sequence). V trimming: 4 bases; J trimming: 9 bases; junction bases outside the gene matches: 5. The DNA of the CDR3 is TGTGCCAGCAGCCCCGGACAGGGTAGCTACACCTTC. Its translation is CASSPGQGSYTF. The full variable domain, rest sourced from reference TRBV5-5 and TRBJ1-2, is DAGVTQSPTHLIKTRGQQVTLRCSPISGHKSVSWYQQVLGQGPQFIFQYYEKEERGRGNFPDRFSARQFPNYSSELNVNALLLGDSALYLCASSPGQGSYTFGSGTRLTVV.

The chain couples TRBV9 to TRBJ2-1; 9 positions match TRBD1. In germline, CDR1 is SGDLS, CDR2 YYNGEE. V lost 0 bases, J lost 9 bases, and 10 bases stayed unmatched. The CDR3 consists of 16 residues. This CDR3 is CASSVAGTGLLSEQFF. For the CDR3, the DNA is TGTGCCAGCAGCGTAGCCGGGACAGGGCTTTTGAGTGAGCAGTTCTTC.

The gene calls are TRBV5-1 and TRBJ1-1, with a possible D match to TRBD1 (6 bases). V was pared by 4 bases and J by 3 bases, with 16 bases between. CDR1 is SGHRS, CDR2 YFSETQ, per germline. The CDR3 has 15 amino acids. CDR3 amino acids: CASSMEGGAHTEAFF. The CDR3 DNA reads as TGCGCCAGCAGCATGGAGGGGGGCGCCCACACTGAAGCTTTCTTT.

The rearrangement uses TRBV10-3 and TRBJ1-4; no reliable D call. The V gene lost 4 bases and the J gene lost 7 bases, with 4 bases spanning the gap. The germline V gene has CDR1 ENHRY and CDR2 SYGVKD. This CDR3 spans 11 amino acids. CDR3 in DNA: TGTGCCATCAGTGGGGGTGAAAAACTGTTTTTT. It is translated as CAISGGEKLFF.

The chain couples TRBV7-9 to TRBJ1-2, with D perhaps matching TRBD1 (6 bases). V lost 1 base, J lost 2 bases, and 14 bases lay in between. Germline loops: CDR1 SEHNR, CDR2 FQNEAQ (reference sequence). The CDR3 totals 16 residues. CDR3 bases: TGTGCCAGCAGCTTAGAGGGGACACTCACCAACTATGGCTACACCTTC. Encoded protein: CASSLEGTLTNYGYTF.

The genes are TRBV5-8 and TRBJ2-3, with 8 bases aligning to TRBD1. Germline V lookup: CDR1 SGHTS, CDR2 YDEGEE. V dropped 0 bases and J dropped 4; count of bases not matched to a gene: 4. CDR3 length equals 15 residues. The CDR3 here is CASSLGDRTADTQYF. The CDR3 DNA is TGTGCCAGCAGCTTGGGGGACAGGACCGCAGATACGCAGTATTTT.

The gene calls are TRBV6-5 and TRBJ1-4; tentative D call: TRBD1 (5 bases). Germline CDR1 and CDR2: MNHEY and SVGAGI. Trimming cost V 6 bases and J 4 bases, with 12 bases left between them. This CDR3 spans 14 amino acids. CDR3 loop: CASSKGRLNEKLFF. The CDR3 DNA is TGTGCCAGCAGCAAGGGACGGCTTAATGAAAAACTGTTTTTT.

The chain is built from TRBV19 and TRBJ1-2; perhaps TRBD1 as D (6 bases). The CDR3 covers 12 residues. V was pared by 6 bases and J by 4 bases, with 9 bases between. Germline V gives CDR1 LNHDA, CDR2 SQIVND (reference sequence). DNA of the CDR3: TGTGCCAGTAGGATACAGGGCTATGGCTACACCTTC. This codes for CASRIQGYGYTF.

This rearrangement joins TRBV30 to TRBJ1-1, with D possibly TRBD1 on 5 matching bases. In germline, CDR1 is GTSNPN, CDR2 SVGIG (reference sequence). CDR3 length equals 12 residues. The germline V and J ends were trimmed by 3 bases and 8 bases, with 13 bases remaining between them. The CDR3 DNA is TGTGCCTGGAGATCGGGGACGTCCGAAGCTTTCTTT. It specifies CAWRSGTSEAFF.

CDR3 in DNA: TGTGCCAGTAGTATAGGGGCTGAACCTGGAAACACCATATATTTT. This encodes CASSIGAEPGNTIYF. The genes are TRBV19 and TRBJ1-3; no reliable D call. Germline lookup yields CDR1 LNHDA and CDR2 SQIVND (reference sequence). Trimming removed 1 base from V and 2 bases from J, with 9 bases in between. The CDR3 runs 15 residues.

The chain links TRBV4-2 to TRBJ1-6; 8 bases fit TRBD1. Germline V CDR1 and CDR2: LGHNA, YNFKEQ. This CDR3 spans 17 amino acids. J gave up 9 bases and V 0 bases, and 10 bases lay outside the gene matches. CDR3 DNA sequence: TGTGCCAGCAGCCAAGATCTGGAGCAGGGGGCCGGTTCACCCCTCCACTTT. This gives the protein CASSQDLEQGAGSPLHF.

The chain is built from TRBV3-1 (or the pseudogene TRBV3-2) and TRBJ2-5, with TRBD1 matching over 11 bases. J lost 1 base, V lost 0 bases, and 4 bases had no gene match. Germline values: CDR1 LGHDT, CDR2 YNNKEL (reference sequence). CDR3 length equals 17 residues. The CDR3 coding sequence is TGTGCCAGCAGCCAAGACCTGGGACAGGGGGTCCAAGAGACCCAGTACTTC. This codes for CASSQDLGQGVQETQYF.

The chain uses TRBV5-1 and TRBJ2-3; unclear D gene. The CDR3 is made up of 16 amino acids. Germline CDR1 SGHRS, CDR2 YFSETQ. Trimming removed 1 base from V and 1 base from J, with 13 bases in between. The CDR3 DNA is TGCGCCAGCAGCTTGTTCTCCGGAATCGGCACAGATACGCAGTATTTT. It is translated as CASSLFSGIGTDTQYF.

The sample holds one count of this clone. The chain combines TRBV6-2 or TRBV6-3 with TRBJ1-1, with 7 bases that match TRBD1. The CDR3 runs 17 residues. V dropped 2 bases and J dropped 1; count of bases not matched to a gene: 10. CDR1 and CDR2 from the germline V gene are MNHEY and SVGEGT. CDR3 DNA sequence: TGTGCCAGCAGTTACACCGTATGGACAGGTGAGAACACTGAAGCTTTCTTT. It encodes CASSYTVWTGENTEAFF.

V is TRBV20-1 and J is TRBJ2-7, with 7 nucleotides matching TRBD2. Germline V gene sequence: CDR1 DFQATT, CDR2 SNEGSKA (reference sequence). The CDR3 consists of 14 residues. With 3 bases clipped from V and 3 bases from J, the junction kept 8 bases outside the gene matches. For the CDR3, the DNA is TGCAGTGCTAGTAGGCCTAGCGGAAACTACGAGCAGTACTTC. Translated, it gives CSASRPSGNYEQYF.

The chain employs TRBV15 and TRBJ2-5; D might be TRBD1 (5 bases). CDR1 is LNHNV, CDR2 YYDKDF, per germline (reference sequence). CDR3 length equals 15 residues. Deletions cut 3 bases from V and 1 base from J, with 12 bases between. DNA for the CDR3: TGTGCCACCAGCAGGATACAGGACATCCAAGAGACCCAGTACTTC. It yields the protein CATSRIQDIQETQYF.